The rows below give T cell receptor beta chains drawn from one sample of a study of regulatory T cells in long-lasting Graves disease. TCRdb redid the calling of the multiplex PCR reads with MiXCR, one entry per CDR3 protein. This table has about 540,000 distinct CDR3 sequences, less than 15% appearing once. The same sample was also used in a study of T cells in Graves' hyperthyroidism and ophthalmopathy.

The specimen was peripheral blood mononuclear cells (PBMCs), collected at new diagnosis, from a patient treated with antithyroid drugs. The receptors stem from a man aged 30-40 years with Graves disease. The conserved cysteine and the conserved F or W are not part of the CDR3 here. Not all rows give a size; the values are once, few, many and, for expanded clones, a class.

v_call,clone_size,j_call,cdr3_aa
TRBV11-2,many,TRBJ2-2,ASSWLAGRANTGELF
TRBV5-1,many,TRBJ2-7,ASSLGLIYEQY
TRBV6-1,many,TRBJ1-6,ASNFPDRGLEVASSPLH
TRBV29-1,NA,TRBJ2-3,SCRGAKDTQY
TRBV29-1,many,TRBJ1-5,SSPGQGNNQPQH
TRBV2,many,TRBJ2-5,ASSEEATSKETQY
TRBV9,many,TRBJ2-7,ASSAVAGAAYEQY
TRBV14,few,TRBJ2-2,ASSQVYTGELF
TRBV12-3/TRBV12-4,many,TRBJ2-6,ASSLGVGRSSGANVLT
TRBV29-1,many,TRBJ1-1,SAVGLRQGGTEAF
TRBV6-5,many,TRBJ1-1,ASSYVTNTEAF
TRBV20-1,many,TRBJ2-7,SAHDRVLYEQY
TRBV5-4,NA,TRBJ2-3,ASSGGRDKADTQY
TRBV7-2,few,TRBJ1-2,ASSLAGTGAYGYT
TRBV7-9,NA,TRBJ1-2,ASSPQSGALGGYT
TRBV12-3/TRBV12-4,many,TRBJ2-1,ASRPSVGQGQNEQF
TRBV7-2,many,TRBJ2-7,ASSLVSGQNYEQY
TRBV3-1,NA,TRBJ2-1,ASGSTSGRDEQF
TRBV19,NA,TRBJ2-3,ASSSAGGSDTQY
TRBV12-3/TRBV12-4,many,TRBJ1-3,ASTKDSSGNTIY
TRBV12-3/TRBV12-4,many,TRBJ1-2,ASRREDSYGYT
TRBV7-3,NA,TRBJ2-2,ASSDRQGPHTGELF
TRBV12-3/TRBV12-4,few,TRBJ1-2,ASSHSPNYGYT
TRBV10-3,many,TRBJ2-5,ATGGRDQETQY
TRBV19,NA,TRBJ2-3,ASSISGSGDTQY
TRBV2,few,TRBJ2-1,ASLTSGRASEQF
TRBV5-5,few,TRBJ2-3,ASTYDAQVLSTDTQY
TRBV28,many,TRBJ1-5,ASRVGPSAH
TRBV4-1,few,TRBJ2-7,ASSQMGGWTYEQY
TRBV6-2/TRBV6-3,few,TRBJ2-6,ASFVAGANVLT
TRBV19,NA,TRBJ2-3,ASKEQPTDTQY
TRBV6-1,many,TRBJ2-1,ASSSPGLAGALESYNEQF
TRBV18,many,TRBJ1-1,ASSPWAEKNTEAF
TRBV13,NA,TRBJ2-4,ASSGGKGRDIQY
TRBV29-1,many,TRBJ1-1,SVSGGVANTEAF
TRBV20-1,many,TRBJ2-1,SARAPWGGRGEQF
TRBV19,NA,TRBJ1-1,ASSSPYRGVTEAF
TRBV12-3/TRBV12-4,NA,TRBJ2-5,ASSRGAPRETQY
TRBV18,few,TRBJ2-1,ASSPRLDYYNEQF
TRBV20-1,few,TRBJ2-5,SARYAWETQY
TRBV30,many,TRBJ1-5,AWGQGGQPQH
TRBV30,few,TRBJ2-5,AWSGGLAKETQY
TRBV20-1,few,TRBJ2-1,SASLAPRDEQF
TRBV5-1,many,TRBJ1-4,ASSQAGPGGEKLF
TRBV6-1,NA,TRBJ1-5,ASETGTVYNQPQH
TRBV19,once,TRBJ2-1,ASKGLADYNEQF
TRBV11-1,many,TRBJ2-7,ASSWGLAGSYEQY
TRBV5-1,few,TRBJ1-1,ASTEEVNTEAF
TRBV12-3/TRBV12-4,many,TRBJ2-5,ASSLASGRVSQY
TRBV20-1,many,TRBJ1-1,STPGRSGTEAF
TRBV18,many,TRBJ2-1,ASSKEAGGDEQF
TRBV30,many,TRBJ2-1,AGDFSYNEQF
TRBV2,many,TRBJ1-4,ASNRVDEKLF
TRBV29-1,NA,TRBJ1-1,SVEGPGAGGAF
TRBV12-3/TRBV12-4,few,TRBJ1-1,ASSLLDKEAF
TRBV7-9,many,TRBJ2-1,ASNPSGTAAFLGF
TRBV20-1,NA,TRBJ1-6,SARVAVNSPLH
TRBV6-1,many,TRBJ2-2,ASSPSGSPTGELF
TRBV15,few,TRBJ1-1,ATTPRGQGAGTEAF